The 15 T cell receptor beta chains in this list originate from one sample, sequenced in a study of T cell changes during pregnancy in multiple sclerosis. Data came from immunoSEQ multiplex PCR; TCRdb stores just in-frame clones and leaves some out. Here the sample spans 20,000 to 30,000 clones, roughly 91% being singletons. Sequenced here: CD4+ T cells from peripheral blood mononuclear cells, sampled in the first trimester of pregnancy. The receptors were sampled from a female donor in good health, enrolled as a control in a pregnancy study.

The V call is TRBV6-6, the J call TRBJ1-1; 7 bases are shared with TRBD1. The CDR3 sequence is 14 residues long. Trimming cost V 6 bases and J 4 bases; bases outside gene matches: 8. The V gene's germline CDR1 is MNHNY and CDR2 SVGAGI (reference sequence). The CDR3 is CASSSQGLGTEAFF. The CDR3 nucleotides are TGTGCCAGCAGCTCACAGGGGTTGGGCACTGAAGCTTTCTTT.

The rearrangement joins TRBV15 to TRBJ1-3; 11 bases line up with TRBD1. In germline, CDR1 is LNHNV, CDR2 YYDKDF (reference sequence). With 0 bases clipped from V and 8 bases from J, the junction kept 9 bases outside the gene matches. This CDR3 region has 17 residues. CDR3 protein: CATSRDYPGQGAHTIYF. In DNA, the CDR3 is TGTGCCACCAGCAGAGATTATCCCGGACAGGGGGCGCACACCATATATTTT.

This chain uses TRBV7-9 with TRBJ2-3, with a weak D call TRBD2 (7 bases). Trimming left V 7 bases short and J 5 bases short, with 19 bases between. From germline, CDR1 is SEHNR and CDR2 FQNEAQ (reference sequence). This CDR3 is built from 15 residues. The CDR3 protein is CASTPVGGPRDTQYF. CDR3 sequence (DNA): TGTGCCAGCACCCCGGTGGGGGGGCCTCGAGATACGCAGTATTTT.

The chain is built from TRBV11-3 and TRBJ2-3; TRBD2 matches at 8 bases. V dropped 1 base and J dropped 4; count of bases not matched to a gene: 1. The length of the CDR3 is 14 residues. Germline V CDR1 and CDR2: SGHNT, YENEEA. As DNA, the CDR3 is TGTGCCAGCAGCTTAGCAGCGGGAGCAGATACGCAGTATTTT. This codes for CASSLAAGADTQYF.

The rearrangement links TRBV4-1 to TRBJ2-7; 8 nucleotides line up with TRBD2. V dropped 5 bases and J dropped 2; count of bases not matched to a gene: 11. CDR3 length: 16 amino acids. Looked up from germline, CDR1 is MGHRA and CDR2 is YSYEKL. Here the CDR3 reads CASSNLGLVVPYEQYF. CDR3 bases: TGCGCCAGCAGCAACTTGGGACTAGTGGTACCCTACGAGCAGTACTTC.

The chain joins TRBV27 to TRBJ2-7; TRBD2 matches 11 bases. CDR3 length: 18 amino acids. Trimming at V came to 7 bases and at J to 2 bases, leaving 16 bases not matched to a gene. Germline loops: CDR1 MNHEY, CDR2 SMNVEV (reference sequence). The CDR3 reads CASTRSGTSGRRAYEQYF. The CDR3 DNA reads as TGTGCCAGCACCCGTTCGGGTACTAGCGGGAGAAGGGCCTACGAGCAGTACTTC.

The J gene is TRBJ1-2, the V gene TRBV6-5; D perhaps matches TRBD1 (6 bases). Deletions cut 6 bases from V and 0 bases from J, with 11 bases between. The CDR3 has 14 residues. Germline V gene lookup returns CDR1 MNHEY and CDR2 SVGAGI. The chain's CDR3 is CASSPYRANYGYTF. The CDR3 coding sequence is TGTGCCAGCAGCCCCTACAGGGCTAACTATGGCTACACCTTC.

The chain couples TRBV11-2 to TRBJ2-1; a possible D gene is TRBD1 (7 bases). This CDR3 contains 15 residues. Germline V gene lookup returns CDR1 SGHAT and CDR2 FQNNGV. V dropped 0 bases and J dropped 4 bases, with 10 bases sitting between them. CDR3 nucleotide sequence: TGTGCCAGCAGCTTAGAGGGGGGACAGTACAATGAGCAGTTCTTC. This sequence encodes CASSLEGGQYNEQFF.

The CDR3 protein is CASSHERGGREQFF. CDR3 bases: TGTGCCAGCAGCCACGAGCGGGGGGGCCGTGAGCAGTTCTTC. The chain combines TRBV7-8 with TRBJ2-1; 10 nucleotides agree with TRBD2. The CDR3 consists of 14 residues. The V gene's germline CDR1 is SGHVS and CDR2 FQNEAQ. Trimming removed 5 bases from V and 9 bases from J; junction bases left unmatched: 7.

The chain employs TRBV19 and TRBJ2-7; TRBD2 is a possible D gene (6 bases). Trimming took off 4 bases at V and 2 bases at J, with 15 bases between the two ends. CDR3 length equals 15 residues. Germline V lookup: CDR1 LNHDA, CDR2 SQIVND (reference sequence). The CDR3 region has the DNA TGTGCCAGTAGTACACCGGGACTTCGGGCCTACGAGCAGTACTTC. Protein: CASSTPGLRAYEQYF.

J is TRBJ1-1 and V is TRBV6-1; D unresolved. The CDR3 runs to 13 residues. The V end lost 7 bases, the J end lost 0 bases, and 9 bases lay between the germline ends. Per germline, CDR1 MNHNS and CDR2 SASEGT. The CDR3 sequence is CASTSRLNTEAFF. CDR3 sequence (DNA): TGTGCCAGCACCTCGCGCCTGAACACTGAAGCTTTCTTT.

The chain uses TRBV9 and TRBJ1-1, with D hard to call. Germline CDR1 is SGDLS and CDR2 is YYNGEE. Trimming removed 4 bases from V and 4 bases from J, with 11 bases in between. The CDR3 is 13 residues long. CDR3 region: CASSKGGSTEAFF. CDR3 DNA sequence: TGTGCCAGCAGCAAGGGTGGGAGCACTGAAGCTTTCTTT.

Turning to this clone: The germline gene is not matched at one end of the junction; a read error may be the cause. The CDR3 DNA sequence: TGTGCTAGCAGCCTCAGCGTATTAGATGAGCAGTTCTTC. Translating gives CASSLSVLDEQFF. The genes are TRBV7-7 and TRBJ2-1; D is uncertain. The germline V gene has CDR1 SSHAT and CDR2 FNYEAQ (reference sequence). The CDR3 length is 13 residues.

V gene TRBV19 combines with J gene TRBJ1-5; TRBD1 matches 10 bases. This CDR3 is 16 amino acids long. Losses at the gene ends were 7 bases for V and 4 bases for J; bases not matched to a gene: 10. Germline CDR1 LNHDA, CDR2 SQIVND (reference sequence). The DNA for the CDR3 is TGTGCCAGTAAGACTCACGGGACAGGGGATAATCAGCCCCAGCATTTT. Its protein product is CASKTHGTGDNQPQHF.

This chain links TRBV6-1 with TRBJ1-1; no definite D call. Trimming took off 4 bases at V and 0 bases at J, with 6 bases between the two ends. The CDR3 length is 13 residues. Germline V gene lookup returns CDR1 MNHNS and CDR2 SASEGT. The CDR3 nucleotides read TGTGCCAGCAGTGGCCACATGAACACTGAAGCTTTCTTT. Translated: CASSGHMNTEAFF.